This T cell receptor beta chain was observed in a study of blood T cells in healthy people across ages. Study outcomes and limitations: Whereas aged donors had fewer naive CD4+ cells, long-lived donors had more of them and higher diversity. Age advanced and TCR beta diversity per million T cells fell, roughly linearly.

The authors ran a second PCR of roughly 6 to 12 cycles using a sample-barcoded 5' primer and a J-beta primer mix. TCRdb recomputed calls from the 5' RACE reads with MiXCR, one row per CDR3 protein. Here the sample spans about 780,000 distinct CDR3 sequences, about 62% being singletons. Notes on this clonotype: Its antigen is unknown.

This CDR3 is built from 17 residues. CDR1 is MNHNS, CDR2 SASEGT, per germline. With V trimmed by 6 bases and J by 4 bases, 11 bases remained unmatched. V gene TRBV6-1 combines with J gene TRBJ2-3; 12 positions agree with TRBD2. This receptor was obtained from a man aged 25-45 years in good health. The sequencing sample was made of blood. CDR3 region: CASSLGLAGFLPDTQYF. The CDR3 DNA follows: TGTGCCAGCAGCCTTGGACTAGCGGGGTTTCTCCCAGATACGCAGTATTTT.